Below are 30 T cell receptor beta chains sequenced from a single sample in a study of identical twins. One entry per CDR3 protein results from TCRdb running MiXCR on the 5' RACE reads. This table holds hundreds of thousands of distinct CDR3 sequences, roughly 12% found once. This sample also belongs to another study, concerning yellow fever vaccine responses in identical twins.

The specimen was PBMCs. These receptor sequences come from a woman between 18 and 29 years old in good health.

This clonotype was seen only once. V is TRBV9 and J is TRBJ2-1; 10 nucleotides agree with TRBD2. Germline V lookup: CDR1 SGDLS, CDR2 YYNGEE. This CDR3 has 19 amino acids. V shed 2 bases, J shed 5 bases, and the junction held 16 bases outside the gene matches. The CDR3: CASSVGLGALAGLHNEQFF. CDR3 coding DNA: TGTGCCAGCAGCGTGGGCTTAGGCGCACTAGCGGGACTTCACAATGAGCAGTTCTTC.

In its sample, this clonotype was seen a few times. The rearrangement links TRBV28 to TRBJ2-3; the D gene is possibly TRBD2 (5 bases). Trimming stripped 5 bases from V and 6 bases from J, with 15 bases between. This CDR3 is 14 amino acids long. The germline V gene has CDR1 MDHEN and CDR2 SYDVKM. In DNA form, the CDR3 reads TGTGCCAGCAGTCGACGCCGGGATGTCGATACGCAGTATTTT. It translates to CASSRRRDVDTQYF.

This clonotype was found a few times. J is TRBJ1-1 and V is TRBV6-1; a weak D match, TRBD1 (6 bases). V gave up 5 bases and J gave up 1 base, with 14 bases separating them. The CDR3 spans 15 residues. Germline-derived CDR1 and CDR2 are MNHNS and SASEGT. This CDR3 is CASSRPGHQNTEAFF. The CDR3 coding sequence is TGTGCCAGCAGTCGACCGGGACACCAGAACACTGAAGCTTTCTTT.

This chain connects TRBV12-3 or TRBV12-4 to TRBJ2-5; 10 bases match TRBD2. This CDR3 region has 16 residues. V shed 3 bases, J shed 7 bases, and the junction held 11 bases outside the gene matches. CDR3 loop: CASSFELAGTTWTQYF. CDR3 in DNA: TGTGCCAGCAGTTTCGAACTAGCGGGGACCACCTGGACCCAGTACTTC.

This clonotype appeared a few times. The chain has TRBV10-3 and TRBJ2-7, with TRBD1 as a possible D gene (6 bases). There are 12 residues in the CDR3. Germline CDR1 reads ENHRY; CDR2 reads SYGVKD. Trimming took 2 bases from V and 6 from J, leaving 8 bases between them. CDR3 sequence (DNA): TGTGCCATCAGTGAGACAGGGACCGAGCAGTACGTC. This gives the protein CAISETGTEQYV.

This clonotype has more than one count but fewer than ten. The J gene is TRBJ2-7, the V gene TRBV18; the D is unclear. This CDR3 region has 13 residues. Germline V gene data show CDR1 as KGHSH and CDR2 as LQKENI. V was pared by 2 bases and J by 0 bases, with 5 bases between. The CDR3 here is CASSPESSYEQYF. The CDR3 DNA is TGTGCCAGCTCACCAGAGTCCTCCTACGAGCAGTACTTC. Combining the CDR3 with reference TRBV18 and TRBJ2-7 gives the whole variable domain NAGVMQNPRHLVRRRGQEARLRCSPMKGHSHVYWYRQLPEEGLKFMVYLQKENIIDESGMPKERFSAEFPKEGPSILRIQQVVRGDSAAYFCASSPESSYEQYFGPGTRLTVT.

The chain carries TRBV10-3 and TRBJ2-5; TRBD1 matches at 7 bases. CDR1 and CDR2 (germline): ENHRY, SYGVKD. V dropped 10 bases and J dropped 1; count of bases not matched to a gene: 6. The CDR3 contains 13 residues. The CDR3 is CATGQDPQETQYF. The CDR3 coding sequence is TGTGCCACTGGACAGGACCCCCAAGAGACCCAGTACTTC.

The CDR3 DNA reads TGTGCCAGCAGCCCACGGGAACTGATTACTCAAGAGACCCAGTACTTC. It translates to CASSPRELITQETQYF. The chain carries TRBV7-9 and TRBJ2-5; the D gene is possibly TRBD2 (5 bases). V was clipped by 5 bases and J by 2 bases, with 18 bases between them. CDR1 SEHNR and CDR2 FQNEAQ come from the germline V gene (reference sequence). The CDR3 sequence is 16 residues long.

This clonotype was detected a few times. The chain has TRBV5-1 and TRBJ2-1; 14 bases are shared with TRBD2. The CDR3 runs to 16 residues. The germline V gene encodes CDR1 SGHRS and CDR2 YFSETQ. The V segment lost 4 bases and the J segment 3 bases; nucleotides outside the gene matches: 3. CDR3 residues: CASSAGTSGGYNEQFF. The CDR3 nucleotides read TGCGCCAGCAGCGCAGGGACTAGCGGGGGCTACAATGAGCAGTTCTTC. Using reference TRBV5-1 and TRBJ2-1 for the parts outside the CDR3, the full variable domain is KAGVTQTPRYLIKTRGQQVTLSCSPISGHRSVSWYQQTPGQGLQFLFEYFSETQRNKGNFPGRFSGRQFSNSRSEMNVSTLELGDSALYLCASSAGTSGGYNEQFFGPGTRLTVL.

The chain employs TRBV4-1 and TRBJ2-4; a weak D match, TRBD2 (6 bases). Germline CDR1 and CDR2: MGHRA and YSYEKL. CDR3 length: 15 residues. Trimming removed 4 bases from V and 8 bases from J, with 18 bases in between. As DNA, the CDR3 is TGCGCCAGCAGCCGAGAGGGACTCGGAGCAGACATTCAGTACTTC. Amino acids: CASSREGLGADIQYF.

This clonotype was recorded a few times. The chain couples TRBV6-2 or TRBV6-3 to TRBJ2-2; D remains ambiguous. Germline CDR1 MNHEY, CDR2 SVGEGT. This CDR3 has 16 amino acids. Trimming took 10 bases from V and 4 from J, leaving 22 bases between them. CDR3: CATNTKTGPSTGELFF. As DNA, the CDR3 is TGTGCCACTAACACCAAGACTGGCCCCAGCACCGGGGAGCTGTTTTTT.

This chain uses TRBV12-3 or TRBV12-4 with TRBJ2-3, with 8 bases identical to TRBD1. J was trimmed by 3 bases and V by 5 bases; bases with no gene match: 10. This CDR3 is built from 16 residues. The CDR3 DNA is TGTGCCAGCAGTCCCCCCGGGACAGGATGGACAGATACGCAGTATTTT. This codes for CASSPPGTGWTDTQYF.

This clonotype was observed a few times. The rearrangement uses TRBV28 and TRBJ2-7; TRBD1 matches 7 bases. Trimming cost V 5 bases and J 2 bases; bases outside gene matches: 12. The CDR3 has 16 residues. Germline V CDR1 and CDR2: MDHEN, SYDVKM. CDR3 nucleotides: TGTGCCAGCAGTCCGACAGGGACAGAACGCACCTACGAGCAGTACGTC. Protein sequence: CASSPTGTERTYEQYV.

This clonotype was seen only a few times. V usage is TRBV4-1 and J usage is TRBJ2-5, with a weak D call TRBD2 (5 bases). This CDR3 has 16 residues. The germline gives CDR1 MGHRA, CDR2 YSYEKL. The V gene lost 0 bases and the J gene lost 1 base, with 12 bases spanning the gap. The CDR3 bases are TGCGCCAGCAGCCAAGATTTGAGCGGTGGCCAAGAGACCCAGTACTTC. Translation gives CASSQDLSGGQETQYF.

This clonotype was seen a few times. The V call is TRBV6-2 or TRBV6-3, the J call TRBJ2-4; D possibly matches TRBD1 or TRBD2 (5 bases each). The germline V gene encodes CDR1 MNHEY and CDR2 SVGEGT. V lost 0 bases, J lost 0 bases, and 12 bases lay in between. CDR3 size: 17 residues. CDR3 sequence: CASSYSGGDRAKNIQYF. DNA of the CDR3: TGTGCCAGCAGTTACTCTGGGGGAGATAGAGCCAAAAACATTCAGTACTTC.

This clonotype came up a few times. This chain links TRBV7-9 with TRBJ2-5, with 10 bases matching TRBD1. CDR3 length: 15 residues. Trimming took 5 bases from V and 5 from J; bases not matched to a gene: 8. Germline lookup yields CDR1 SEHNR and CDR2 FQNEAQ (reference sequence). CDR3 in amino acids: CASSPTGGFLETQYF. CDR3 sequence (DNA): TGTGCCAGCAGCCCGACAGGGGGCTTTTTGGAGACCCAGTACTTC.

This clonotype has a handful of counts. V gene TRBV29-1 combines with J gene TRBJ2-3; 8 nucleotides match TRBD1. Looked up from germline, CDR1 is SQVTM and CDR2 is ANQGSEA. CDR3 length: 14 amino acids. V trimming: 7 bases; J trimming: 2 bases; junction bases outside the gene matches: 8. CDR3 bases: TGCAGCGCCCCCACAGGGGGGACCACAGATACGCAGTATTTT. This gives the protein CSAPTGGTTDTQYF.

The sample holds a few counts of this clonotype. The chain recombines TRBV5-1 with TRBJ2-1; 9 bases are a match to TRBD1. Germline V gives CDR1 SGHRS, CDR2 YFSETQ. The junction had 10 bases not matched to a gene; V was cut back by 5 bases and J by 4 bases. This CDR3 spans 16 amino acids. The CDR3 loop is CASSFTGTGKYNEQFF. Written as DNA, the CDR3 is TGCGCCAGCAGTTTCACCGGGACAGGGAAGTACAATGAGCAGTTCTTC.

The J gene is TRBJ2-3, the V gene TRBV25-1, with TRBD2 identical over 10 bases. Germline V gene sequence: CDR1 MGHDK, CDR2 SYGVNS. The length of the CDR3 is 16 residues. The junction had 8 bases not matched to a gene; V was cut back by 8 bases and J by 0 bases. The DNA for the CDR3 is TGTGCCAGCTCTAGCGGGAGAAGGGGAAGCACAGATACGCAGTATTTT. Translation gives CASSSGRRGSTDTQYF.

The V call is TRBV3-1, the J call TRBJ1-2; D is ambiguous. With 5 bases removed from V and 1 base from J, the gap between germline ends came to 11 bases. From germline, CDR1 is LGHDT and CDR2 YNNKEL (reference sequence). The CDR3 sequence is 14 residues long. CDR3 in DNA: TGTGCCAGCAGCAATATAGGCCTTAACTATGGCTACACCTTC. Residues: CASSNIGLNYGYTF.

This chain links TRBV7-9 with TRBJ1-2, with TRBD1 identical over 11 bases. The V segment lost 0 bases and the J segment 7 bases; nucleotides outside the gene matches: 7. The V gene's germline CDR1 is SEHNR and CDR2 FQNEAQ (reference sequence). The CDR3 totals 16 residues. The CDR3 DNA reads TGTGCCAGCAGCTTAGCGGCCGGCGGGACAGGGGGTGGCTACACCTTC. This gives the protein CASSLAAGGTGGGYTF.

The chain has TRBV5-1 and TRBJ2-5; 10 positions match TRBD2. CDR3 length: 19 residues. Trimming removed 2 bases from V and 2 bases from J; junction bases left unmatched: 15. Germline V gives CDR1 SGHRS, CDR2 YFSETQ. The CDR3 DNA is TGCGCCAGCAGCTTACCCAGAGGAATAGCGGGAGGATCGCAAGAGACCCAGTACTTC. Translated: CASSLPRGIAGGSQETQYF.

This clonotype was counted many times. The gene calls are TRBV28 and TRBJ2-7; D unclear. CDR1 is MDHEN and CDR2 is SYDVKM in the germline V gene. The V and J ends lost 1 base and 0 bases respectively, with 10 bases between them. The CDR3 runs 15 residues. The CDR3 coding sequence is TGTGCCAGCAGTTTATCCGGGTCGAGCTCCTACGAGCAGTACTTC. It is translated as CASSLSGSSSYEQYF.

The chain couples TRBV20-1 to TRBJ2-4; no definite D call. This CDR3 contains 13 residues. Germline loops: CDR1 DFQATT, CDR2 SNEGSKA (reference sequence). Between the trimmed V and J ends, which lost 8 bases and 7 bases, there was a span of 18 bases. The CDR3 sequence is CSIPPPPQNIQYF. DNA for the CDR3: TGCAGTATTCCCCCACCACCCCAGAACATTCAGTACTTC.

The chain links TRBV7-9 to TRBJ2-7; D unclear. V was shortened by 3 bases and J by 5 bases, with 8 bases between the two germline ends. Germline V lookup: CDR1 SEHNR, CDR2 FQNEAQ (reference sequence). There are 12 residues in the CDR3. The CDR3 DNA is TGTGCCAGCAGCTTCTTCCCCCACGAGCAGTACGTC. It is translated as CASSFFPHEQYV.

V usage is TRBV20-1 and J usage is TRBJ2-1, with 7 bases aligning to TRBD2. The V gene's germline CDR1 is DFQATT and CDR2 SNEGSKA (reference sequence). This CDR3 comprises 14 residues. The V and J ends lost 3 bases and 6 bases, in that order; junction bases with no gene match: 8. The DNA for the CDR3 is TGCAGTGCTAGGTCCGGGACTACTCTCAATGAGCAGTTCTTC. This translates into CSARSGTTLNEQFF.

This clonotype showed up just a few times. V gene TRBV3-1 combines with J gene TRBJ2-1; 9 bases agree with TRBD2. Germline CDR1 and CDR2: LGHDT and YNNKEL (reference sequence). The CDR3 runs to 15 residues. V gave up 2 bases and J gave up 7 bases; unmatched junction bases: 6. CDR3 DNA: TGTGCCAGCAGCCAATCAAGTAGCGGGAGTAATGAGCAGTTCTTC. Translating it yields CASSQSSSGSNEQFF.

This clonotype has only a few counts. The CDR3 region has the DNA TGTGCCACCGGGGACCTGGGCCCCCTGAATGAGCAGTTCTTC. It codes for CATGDLGPLNEQFF. The chain joins TRBV24-1 to TRBJ2-1; either TRBD1 or TRBD2 may supply D (5 bases each). Trimming shortened V by 9 bases and J by 7 bases, and 18 bases separated the two germline ends. The CDR3 has 14 amino acids. Germline lookup yields CDR1 KGHDR and CDR2 SFDVKD.

The CDR3: CASSLVSPQYEQYF. The CDR3 region has the DNA TGTGCCAGCAGTTTAGTAAGCCCCCAATACGAGCAGTACTTC. The chain links TRBV12-3 or TRBV12-4 to TRBJ2-7; D is uncertain. The CDR3 totals 14 residues. Trimming removed 1 base at V and 4 bases at J, with 11 bases between.

V is TRBV10-1 and J is TRBJ2-3; 8 bases are shared with TRBD1. The germline CDR1 and CDR2 sequences are WNHNN and SYGVQD (reference sequence). V shed 3 bases, J shed 6 bases, and the junction held 5 bases outside the gene matches. The CDR3 is 14 amino acids. The CDR3 sequence: CASSEDRGEDTQYF. The CDR3 nucleotides are TGCGCCAGCAGTGAAGACAGGGGAGAGGATACGCAGTATTTT.